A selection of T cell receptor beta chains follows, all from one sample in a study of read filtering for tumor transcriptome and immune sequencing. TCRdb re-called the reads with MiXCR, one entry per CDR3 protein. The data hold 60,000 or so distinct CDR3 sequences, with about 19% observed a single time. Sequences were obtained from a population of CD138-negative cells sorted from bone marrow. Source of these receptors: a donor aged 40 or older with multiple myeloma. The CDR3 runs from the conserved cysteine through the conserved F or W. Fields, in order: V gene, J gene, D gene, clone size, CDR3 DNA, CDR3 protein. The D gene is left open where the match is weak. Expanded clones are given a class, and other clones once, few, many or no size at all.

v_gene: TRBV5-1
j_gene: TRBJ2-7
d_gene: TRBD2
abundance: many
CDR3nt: TGCGCCAGCAGCCCGGGACTAGCTGCCCTATTGTCCTACGAGCAGTACTTC
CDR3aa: CASSPGLAALLSYEQYF

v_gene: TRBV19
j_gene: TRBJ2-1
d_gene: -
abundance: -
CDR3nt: TGTGCCAGTAGTATTTCGGCAGCCGCGTACAATGAGCAGTTCTTC
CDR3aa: CASSISAAAYNEQFF

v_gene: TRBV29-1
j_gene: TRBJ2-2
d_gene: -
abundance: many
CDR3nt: TGCAGCGTTGTGGCGGGACCCGGGAACACCGGGGAGCTGTTTTTT
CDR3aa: CSVVAGPGNTGELFF

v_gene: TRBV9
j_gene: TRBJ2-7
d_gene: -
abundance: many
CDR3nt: TGTGCCAGCAGCGTAGCAGAAGGGGACTACGAGCAGTACTTC
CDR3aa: CASSVAEGDYEQYF

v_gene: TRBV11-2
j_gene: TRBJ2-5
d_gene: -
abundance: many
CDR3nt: TGTGCCAGCAGCCTAAGAGGGGTACAAGAGACCCAGTACTTC
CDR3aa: CASSLRGVQETQYF

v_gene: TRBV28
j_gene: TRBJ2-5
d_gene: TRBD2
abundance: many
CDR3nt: TGTGCCATAAGACCGGGACTAGGTCAAGAGACCCAGTACTTC
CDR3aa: CAIRPGLGQETQYF

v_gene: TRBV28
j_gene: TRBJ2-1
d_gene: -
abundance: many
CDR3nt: TGTGCCAGCAGTTCCATGGGGGGGCTGGGAGATGAGCAGTTCTTC
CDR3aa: CASSSMGGLGDEQFF

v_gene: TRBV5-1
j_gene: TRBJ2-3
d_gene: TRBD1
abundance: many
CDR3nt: TGCGCCAGCAGCTTGTTGGGACAGCGCACAGATACGCAGTATTTT
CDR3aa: CASSLLGQRTDTQYF

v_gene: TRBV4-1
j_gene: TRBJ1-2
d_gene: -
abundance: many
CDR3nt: TGCGCCAGCAGCCAAGAGACGTGGCAGCACTATGGCTACACCTTC
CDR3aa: CASSQETWQHYGYTF

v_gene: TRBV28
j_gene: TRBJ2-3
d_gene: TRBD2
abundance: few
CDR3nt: TGTGCCAGCAGCCGCACTAGCGGGCGGCTTTTCACAGATACGCAGTATTTT
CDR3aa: CASSRTSGRLFTDTQYF